Presented here are 30 T cell receptor beta chains from one specimen sequenced in a study of siplizumab effects on memory and regulatory T cells. TCRdb's copy holds only in-frame clones and misses some; the assay was immunoSEQ multiplex PCR. The sample consists of about 120,000 clones, more than 90% of them appearing once. Sequenced: CD4+ T cells sorted from blood. The receptors come from a human donor in good health.

V and J are TRBV10-3 and TRBJ1-5; TRBD1 matches at 8 bases. CDR3 size: 14 residues. Germline V gene lookup returns CDR1 ENHRY and CDR2 SYGVKD. With 4 bases clipped from V and 1 base from J, the junction kept 0 bases outside the gene matches. Here the CDR3 DNA reads TGTGCCATCAGTGGGGACAGGAGCAATCAGCCCCAGCATTTT. It specifies CAISGDRSNQPQHF.

The CDR3 is CSADRGPGNTIYF. In DNA form, the CDR3 reads TGCAGCGCCGACAGGGGCCCTGGAAACACCATATATTTT. The chain uses TRBV29-1 and TRBJ1-3; 8 nucleotides line up with TRBD1. J lost 2 bases, V lost 7 bases, and 4 bases had no gene match. The CDR3 is made up of 13 amino acids. Germline values: CDR1 SQVTM, CDR2 ANQGSEA.

This clone came up a few times. This sequence joins TRBV30 and TRBJ1-2, with a weak D call TRBD1 (5 bases). The V end was cut by 0 bases, the J end by 8 bases, with 13 bases between. The CDR3 is 13 residues long. The germline CDR1 and CDR2 sequences are GTSNPN and SVGIG (reference sequence). As DNA, the CDR3 is TGTGCCTGGAGTGTCGTCAGGGATCGGGGCTACACCTTC. Protein product: CAWSVVRDRGYTF. Complete variable domain (other parts from reference TRBV30 and TRBJ1-2): SQTIHQWPATLVQPVGSPLSLECTVEGTSNPNLYWYRQAAGRGLQLLFYSVGIGQISSEVPQNLSASRPQDRQFILSSKKLLLSDSGFYLCAWSVVRDRGYTFGSGTRLTVV.

V usage is TRBV29-1 and J usage is TRBJ2-7; D gene unclear. V was pared by 2 bases and J by 1 base, with 3 bases between. This CDR3 spans 11 amino acids. The germline V gene has CDR1 SQVTM and CDR2 ANQGSEA. For the CDR3, the DNA is TGCAGCGTTGAATTGTCCTACGAGCAGTACTTC. It specifies CSVELSYEQYF.

The CDR3 region has the DNA TGTGCCAGCAGCTTAGACTGGGGTGGCTACACCTTC. This gives the protein CASSLDWGGYTF. The genes are TRBV5-8 and TRBJ1-2; no clear D gene. Germline lookup yields CDR1 SGHTS and CDR2 YDEGEE. The V end was cut by 2 bases, the J end by 7 bases, with 9 bases between. The CDR3 length is 12 residues.

The chain is built from TRBV6-5 and TRBJ2-2; the D gene is possibly TRBD1 (6 bases). Trimming shortened V by 7 bases and J by 7 bases, and 10 bases separated the two germline ends. This CDR3 has 12 amino acids. CDR1 is MNHEY, CDR2 SVGAGI, per germline. CDR3 residues: CASTQGYGELFF. CDR3 sequence (DNA): TGTGCCAGCACCCAGGGGTACGGGGAGCTGTTTTTT.

The genes are TRBV19 and TRBJ1-4, with 8 bases fitting TRBD1. Germline CDR1 is LNHDA and CDR2 is SQIVND (reference sequence). The J segment lost 6 bases and the V segment lost 5 bases, leaving 5 bases of the junction unmatched. This CDR3 has 14 amino acids. CDR3 bases: TGTGCCAGTAGTGGACAGGGCCGATATGAAAAACTGTTTTTT. This translates into CASSGQGRYEKLFF.

This chain uses TRBV2 with TRBJ1-5, with TRBD1 identical over 9 bases. Germline CDR1 SNHLY, CDR2 FYNNEI. The CDR3 covers 13 residues. V lost 10 bases to trimming and J lost 4 bases; unmatched junction nucleotides: 5. The CDR3 coding sequence is TGTGCCACGCGGACAGGGGTTAATCAGCCCCAGCATTTT. Translated, it gives CATRTGVNQPQHF.

In nucleotides, the CDR3 is TGTGCCAGCGCCACCGGGACAGGGTTGAACACCATATATTTT. Encoded protein: CASATGTGLNTIYF. This sequence joins TRBV25-1 and TRBJ1-3; 9 bases map to TRBD1. V lost 8 bases to trimming and J lost 7 bases; unmatched junction nucleotides: 9. This CDR3 is built from 14 residues. CDR1 MGHDK and CDR2 SYGVNS come from the germline V gene.

V is TRBV6-5 and J is TRBJ1-4; no reliable D call. The germline CDR1 and CDR2 sequences are MNHEY and SVGAGI. This CDR3 is built from 16 residues. V was clipped by 0 bases and J by 1 base, with 9 bases between them. The DNA for the CDR3 is TGTGCCAGCAGTTACTCTAATGCAGGAACTAATGAAAAACTGTTTTTT. Translating it yields CASSYSNAGTNEKLFF.

Worth noting for this clone: Other nucleotide sequences in the sample specify the same CDR3. The chain couples TRBV5-1 to TRBJ1-2; D unresolved. V was cut by 0 bases and J by 3 bases, with 6 bases left in between. CDR1 and CDR2 from the germline V gene are SGHRS and YFSETQ. The CDR3 loop spans 13 amino acids. CDR3 region: CASSLGQDYGYTF. The CDR3 DNA reads as TGCGCCAGCAGCTTGGGCCAGGACTATGGCTACACCTTC.

For this clone: Other DNA sequences in this specimen translate into the identical CDR3. The chain has TRBV19 and TRBJ2-3; D may correspond to TRBD1 or TRBD2 (6 bases each). CDR1 and CDR2 from the germline V gene are LNHDA and SQIVND (reference sequence). This CDR3 region has 15 residues. V was cut by 2 bases and J by 1 base, with 10 bases left in between. CDR3 protein: CASSIRRGGTDTQYF. The CDR3 region has the DNA TGTGCCAGTAGTATAAGGAGGGGGGGCACAGATACGCAGTATTTT.

This clone was picked up a small number of times. This rearrangement joins TRBV2 to TRBJ1-1; a possible D gene is TRBD1 (6 bases). The germline CDR1 and CDR2 sequences are SNHLY and FYNNEI. The CDR3 length is 13 residues. The ends were cut back, 7 bases at V and 3 bases at J, with 12 bases in the middle. CDR3 loop: CASKQGEDTEAFF. DNA of the CDR3: TGTGCCAGCAAACAGGGAGAGGACACTGAAGCTTTCTTT.

The gene calls are TRBV27 and TRBJ2-5, with TRBD1 matching over 9 bases. In germline, CDR1 is MNHEY, CDR2 SMNVEV (reference sequence). The CDR3 consists of 16 residues. J gave up 7 bases and V 8 bases, and 17 bases lay outside the gene matches. The CDR3 DNA sequence: TGTGCCAGCCAACGTGGGACAGGGCCCTACCTAGGGACCCAGTACTTC. Protein product: CASQRGTGPYLGTQYF.

CDR3 DNA sequence: TGTGCCAGCAGCCTGTCTCAGGGGCGGACTGAAGCTTTCTTT. The encoded protein is CASSLSQGRTEAFF. The chain uses TRBV5-4 and TRBJ1-1; D is possibly TRBD1 (6 bases). V dropped 4 bases and J dropped 5 bases, with 15 bases sitting between them. This CDR3 is built from 14 residues. Germline values: CDR1 SGHNT, CDR2 YYREEE (reference sequence).

The J gene is TRBJ2-6, the V gene TRBV5-1; no definite D call. V shed 0 bases and J shed 0 bases, with 4 bases lying between them. The germline V gene encodes CDR1 SGHRS and CDR2 YFSETQ. The CDR3 loop spans 15 amino acids. In DNA, the CDR3 is TGCGCCAGCAGCTTGGACGGCTCTGGGGCCAACGTCCTGACTTTC. It encodes CASSLDGSGANVLTF.

The rearrangement uses TRBV5-1 and TRBJ1-5, with D hard to call. V was pared by 0 bases and J by 0 bases, with 7 bases between. In germline, CDR1 is SGHRS, CDR2 YFSETQ. CDR3 length equals 15 residues. As DNA, the CDR3 is TGCGCCAGCAGCTTGGACGGGATTAGCAATCAGCCCCAGCATTTT. Its translation is CASSLDGISNQPQHF.

The gene calls are TRBV29-1 and TRBJ2-1, with a tentative D call TRBD2 (5 bases). This CDR3 region has 10 residues. Germline CDR1 is SQVTM and CDR2 is ANQGSEA. V lost 6 bases to trimming and J lost 8 bases, with 8 bases between them. Here the CDR3 DNA reads TGCAGCGTACTAGAGTATGAGCAGTTCTTC. Amino acids: CSVLEYEQFF.

The chain links TRBV15 to TRBJ1-4; D is possibly TRBD1 (6 bases). Trimming took off 5 bases at V and 6 bases at J, with 16 bases between the two ends. Germline CDR1 LNHNV, CDR2 YYDKDF (reference sequence). The CDR3 is 15 amino acids. The CDR3 bases are TGTGCCACCAGCGACGTTTTGGGGGGGCATGAAAAACTGTTTTTT. This gives the protein CATSDVLGGHEKLFF.

J is TRBJ1-1 and V is TRBV29-1; 9 nucleotides agree with TRBD1. After removal of 7 bases from V and 5 bases from J, the junction contained 5 bases not matched to a gene. This CDR3 has 12 amino acids. Germline-derived CDR1 and CDR2 are SQVTM and ANQGSEA. The CDR3 region has the DNA TGCAGCGGACACAGGGGGCTAACTGAAGCTTTCTTT. Amino acids: CSGHRGLTEAFF.

The gene calls are TRBV23-1 and TRBJ2-2; D uncertain. TRBV23-1 is recorded as an ORF, its role being uncertain. V was cut by 2 bases and J by 0 bases, with 7 bases left in between. The CDR3 is 15 amino acids. The chain's CDR3 is CASSQPHANTGELFF. The DNA of the CDR3 is TGCGCCAGCAGTCAACCGCACGCGAACACCGGGGAGCTGTTTTTT.

The J gene is TRBJ2-5, the V gene TRBV19; D may correspond to TRBD1 or TRBD2 (5 bases each). Trimming pared 9 bases from V and 1 base from J, leaving 15 bases between. The CDR3 has 14 residues. Germline V gene lookup returns CDR1 LNHDA and CDR2 SQIVND (reference sequence). The CDR3: CASARDLTQETQYF. CDR3 DNA sequence: TGTGCCAGCGCCCGGGACCTAACCCAAGAGACCCAGTACTTC.

This clone has just one count. J is TRBJ1-2 and V is TRBV15; tentative D call: TRBD1 (6 bases). V dropped 3 bases and J dropped 1 base, with 6 bases sitting between them. The CDR3 contains 13 residues. Looked up from germline, CDR1 is LNHNV and CDR2 is YYDKDF (reference sequence). CDR3 nucleotides: TGTGCCACCAGCAGGGACAGTAACTATGGCTACACCTTC. Its protein product is CATSRDSNYGYTF.

This clone has a handful of counts. Other DNA sequences from this sample encode an identical CDR3 as well. The rearrangement uses TRBV19 and TRBJ2-7; 8 bases agree with TRBD2. The V gene's germline CDR1 is LNHDA and CDR2 SQIVND (reference sequence). The CDR3 covers 14 residues. Losses at the gene ends were 5 bases for V and 0 bases for J; bases not matched to a gene: 3. The CDR3 DNA is TGTGCCAGTAGTCCCGGGACTAGCTCCTACGAGCAGTACTTC. This translates into CASSPGTSSYEQYF.

The V and J genes are TRBV30 and TRBJ1-2; 9 bases are a match to TRBD1. Trimming removed 5 bases from V and 8 bases from J; junction bases left unmatched: 6. Germline CDR1 and CDR2: GTSNPN and SVGIG (reference sequence). The CDR3 has 12 amino acids. The CDR3 loop reads CAWATGGAGYTF. In DNA form, the CDR3 reads TGTGCCTGGGCCACAGGGGGCGCGGGCTACACCTTC.

The genes are TRBV18 and TRBJ2-1; a possible D gene is TRBD1 (5 bases). This CDR3 region has 16 residues. Germline-derived CDR1 and CDR2 are KGHSH and LQKENI. Trimming took 2 bases from V and 7 from J, leaving 18 bases between them. As DNA, the CDR3 is TGTGCCAGCTCACCATTGTCTCATACCAAGGGGAATGAGCAGTTCTTC. As protein: CASSPLSHTKGNEQFF.

The CDR3 bases are TGTGCCAGCAGCTTAGGATCGGGGGGTGCTAACTATGGCTACACCTTC. It codes for CASSLGSGGANYGYTF. The genes are TRBV7-6 and TRBJ1-2, with a possible D match to TRBD1 (5 bases). V was pared by 1 base and J by 0 bases, with 12 bases between. This CDR3 has 16 amino acids. Germline values: CDR1 SGHVS, CDR2 FNYEAQ.

The V gene is TRBV15, the J gene TRBJ2-6; perhaps TRBD2 as D (5 bases). The CDR3 spans 15 residues. CDR1 is LNHNV, CDR2 YYDKDF, per germline (reference sequence). V was pared by 5 bases and J by 1 base, with 9 bases between. The CDR3 region has the DNA TGTGCCACCAGCGGCCGCGGGTCTGGGGCCAACGTCCTGACTTTC. It codes for CATSGRGSGANVLTF.

The chain has TRBV9 and TRBJ2-7; D possibly uses TRBD1 or TRBD2 (5 bases each). Germline V gene sequence: CDR1 SGDLS, CDR2 YYNGEE. CDR3 size: 13 residues. The V end was cut by 3 bases, the J end by 5 bases, with 12 bases between. The CDR3 DNA is TGTGCCAGCAGCGGAGGGGTACTCCACGAGCAGTACTTC. Encoded protein: CASSGGVLHEQYF.

CDR3 loop: CASSLVPQETQYF. The CDR3 DNA reads TGTGCCAGCAGCTTAGTGCCGCAAGAGACCCAGTACTTC. This chain joins TRBV7-6 and TRBJ2-5; the D is unclear. Trimming removed 1 base at V and 2 bases at J, with 5 bases between. CDR1 and CDR2 (germline): SGHVS, FNYEAQ. The CDR3 is 13 residues long.